The clone carrying this T cell receptor beta chain was recorded once. Its cognate antigen is unknown. The source of the sample is a study of shared clonotypes between healthy human individuals. The wider study: The people who gave samples were two women and a few men aged 18 to 49.

Terminally differentiated effector memory CD45RA+ cells were left out of the naive CD8 fraction, which was CD45RO-negative and positively selected for CCR7. Study results and limitations: Naive subsets generally had larger estimated richness than memory subsets.

Germline CDR1 reads MDHEN; CDR2 reads SYDVKM. Losses at the gene ends were 7 bases for V and 3 bases for J; bases not matched to a gene: 4. CDR3 size: 13 residues. TCRdb's copy holds only in-frame clones and misses some; the assay was immunoSEQ multiplex PCR. The profile shows some 2 million clones, about 95% of them singletons. This clonotype was obtained from a man aged 18 to 29 in good health. Sequencing was performed on naive CD8+ T cells sorted from blood. The V and J genes are TRBV28 and TRBJ2-5, with 8 bases aligning to TRBD1. The CDR3 nucleotides are TGTGCCAGCACGACAGGGGCGGAAGAGACCCAGTACTTC. Protein: CASTTGAEETQYF.